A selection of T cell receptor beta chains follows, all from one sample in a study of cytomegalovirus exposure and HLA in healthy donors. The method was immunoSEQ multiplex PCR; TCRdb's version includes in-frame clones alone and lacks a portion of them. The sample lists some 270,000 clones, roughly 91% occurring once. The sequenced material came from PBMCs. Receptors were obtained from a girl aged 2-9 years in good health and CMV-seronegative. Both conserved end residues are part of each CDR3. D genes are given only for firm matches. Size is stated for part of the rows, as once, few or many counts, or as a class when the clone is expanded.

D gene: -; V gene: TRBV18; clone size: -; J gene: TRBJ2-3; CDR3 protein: CASSSDSGTDTQYF; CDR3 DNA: TGTGCCAGCTCCTCGGACAGCGGCACAGATACGCAGTATTTT
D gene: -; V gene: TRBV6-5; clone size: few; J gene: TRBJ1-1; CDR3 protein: CASSYGPQNTEAFF; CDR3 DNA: TGTGCCAGCAGTTACGGCCCCCAAAACACTGAAGCTTTCTTT
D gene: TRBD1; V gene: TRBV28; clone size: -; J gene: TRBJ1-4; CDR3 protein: CASSSGTVGEKLFF; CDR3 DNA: TGTGCCAGCAGTTCCGGGACAGTCGGGGAAAAACTGTTTTTT
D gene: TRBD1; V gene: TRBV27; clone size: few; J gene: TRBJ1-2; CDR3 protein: CASREDRGGYGYTF; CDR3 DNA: TGTGCCAGCAGGGAAGACAGGGGAGGCTATGGCTACACCTTC
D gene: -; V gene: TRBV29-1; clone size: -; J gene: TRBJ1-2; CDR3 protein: CSVPRPYYNYGYTF; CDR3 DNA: TGCAGCGTCCCGAGGCCATACTATAACTATGGCTACACCTTC
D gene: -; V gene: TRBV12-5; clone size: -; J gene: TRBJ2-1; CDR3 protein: CASGDTGVAGNEQFF; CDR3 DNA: TGTGCTAGTGGTGATACAGGGGTCGCGGGGAATGAGCAGTTCTTC
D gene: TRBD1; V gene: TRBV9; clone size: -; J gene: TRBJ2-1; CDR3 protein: CASSVDPEQGLLSNEQFF; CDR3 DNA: TGTGCCAGCAGCGTAGACCCAGAACAGGGGCTCCTTTCCAATGAGCAGTTCTTC
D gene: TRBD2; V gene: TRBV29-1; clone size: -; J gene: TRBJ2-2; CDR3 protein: CSVEDREEANTGELFF; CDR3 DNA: TGCAGCGTTGAAGATCGGGAGGAGGCGAACACCGGGGAGCTGTTTTTT
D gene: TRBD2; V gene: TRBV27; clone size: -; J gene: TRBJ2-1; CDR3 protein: CASSFGGRFDEQFF; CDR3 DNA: TGTGCCAGCAGTTTTGGCGGGAGGTTTGATGAGCAGTTCTTC
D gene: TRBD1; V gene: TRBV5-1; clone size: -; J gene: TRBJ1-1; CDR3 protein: CASSGGTGNTEAFF; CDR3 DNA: TGCGCCAGCAGCGGAGGGACAGGGAACACTGAAGCTTTCTTT
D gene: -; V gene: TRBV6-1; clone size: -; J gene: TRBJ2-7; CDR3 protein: CASSEMWAPLGVYEQYF; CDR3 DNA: TGTGCCAGCAGTGAAATGTGGGCACCCTTAGGTGTCTACGAGCAGTACTTC
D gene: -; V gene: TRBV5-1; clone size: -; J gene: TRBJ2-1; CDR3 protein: CASSPAAIHYNEQFF; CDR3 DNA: TGCGCCAGCAGCCCCGCGGCTATTCATTACAATGAGCAGTTCTTC
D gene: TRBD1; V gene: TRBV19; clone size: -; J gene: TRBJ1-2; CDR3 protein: CASSMGQGVGYGYTF; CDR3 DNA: TGTGCCAGTAGTATGGGACAGGGCGTGGGCTATGGCTACACCTTC
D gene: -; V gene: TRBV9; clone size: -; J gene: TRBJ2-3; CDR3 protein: CASSGRVATDTQYF; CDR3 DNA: TGTGCCAGCAGCGGCAGGGTGGCCACAGATACGCAGTATTTT
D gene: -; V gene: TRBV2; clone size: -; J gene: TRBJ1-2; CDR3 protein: CASSELQETNYGYTF; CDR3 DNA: TGTGCCAGCAGTGAATTACAGGAGACTAACTATGGCTACACCTTC
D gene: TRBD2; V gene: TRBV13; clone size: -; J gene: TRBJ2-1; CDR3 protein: CASSPRTSGGGNEQFF; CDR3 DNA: TGTGCCAGCAGCCCCCGGACTAGCGGGGGGGGGAATGAGCAGTTCTTC
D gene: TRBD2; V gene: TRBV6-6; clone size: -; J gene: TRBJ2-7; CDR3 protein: CASSYSGGSYEQYF; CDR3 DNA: TGTGCCAGCAGTTACTCCGGGGGGTCCTACGAGCAGTACTTC
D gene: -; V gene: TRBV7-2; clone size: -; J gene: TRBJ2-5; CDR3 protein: CASSSPPVQTQYF; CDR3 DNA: TGTGCCAGCAGCTCCCCGCCGGTCCAGACCCAGTACTTC
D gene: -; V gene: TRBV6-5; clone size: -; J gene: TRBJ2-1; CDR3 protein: CASSYSRGNEQFF; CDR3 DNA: TGTGCCAGCAGTTACTCTAGGGGTAATGAGCAGTTCTTC
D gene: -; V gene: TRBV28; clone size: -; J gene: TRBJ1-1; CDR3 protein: CASSLRTANTEAFF; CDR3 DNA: TGTGCCAGCAGTCTCCGGACAGCGAACACTGAAGCTTTCTTT
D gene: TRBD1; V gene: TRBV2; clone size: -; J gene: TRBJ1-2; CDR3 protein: CASSPTGYYGYTF; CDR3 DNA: TGTGCCAGCAGTCCGACAGGGTACTATGGCTACACCTTC
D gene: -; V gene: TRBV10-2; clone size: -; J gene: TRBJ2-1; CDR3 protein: CASSRGRVPNEQFF; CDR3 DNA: TGCGCCAGCTCAAGGGGCAGGGTCCCCAATGAGCAGTTCTTC
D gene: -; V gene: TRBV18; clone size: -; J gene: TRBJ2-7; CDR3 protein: CASSPRPPDSEQYF; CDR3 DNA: TGTGCCAGCTCACCTAGACCCCCCGACAGCGAGCAGTACTTC
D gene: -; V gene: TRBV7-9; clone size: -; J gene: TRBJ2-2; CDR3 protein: CASSWPPPGELFF; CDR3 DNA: TGTGCCAGCAGCTGGCCCCCCCCCGGGGAGCTGTTTTTT
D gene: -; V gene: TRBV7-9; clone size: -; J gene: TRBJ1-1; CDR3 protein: CASSRGMNTEAFF; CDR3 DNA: TGTGCCAGCTCTAGGGGGATGAACACTGAAGCTTTCTTT
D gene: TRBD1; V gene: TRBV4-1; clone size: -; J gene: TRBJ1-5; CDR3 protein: CASSQGLGTGRNQPQHF; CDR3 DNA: TGCGCCAGCAGCCAAGGGTTAGGGACAGGGAGGAATCAGCCCCAGCATTTT
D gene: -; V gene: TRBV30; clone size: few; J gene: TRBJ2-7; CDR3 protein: CALGRGIAYEQYF; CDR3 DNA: TGTGCCTTGGGGAGGGGGATCGCCTACGAGCAGTACTTC
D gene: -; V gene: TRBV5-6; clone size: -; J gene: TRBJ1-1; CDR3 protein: CASSYQGATKTEAFF; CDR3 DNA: TGTGCCAGCAGCTATCAAGGGGCCACGAAGACTGAAGCTTTCTTT
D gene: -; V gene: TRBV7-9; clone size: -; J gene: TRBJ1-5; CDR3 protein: CASSRQSSGRGSNQPQHF; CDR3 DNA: TGTGCCAGCAGCCGTCAATCTAGCGGGAGGGGAAGCAATCAGCCCCAGCATTTT
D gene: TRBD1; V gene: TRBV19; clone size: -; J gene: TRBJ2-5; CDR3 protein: CASSTGTGETQYF; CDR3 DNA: TGTGCCAGTAGTACCGGGACAGGGGAGACCCAGTACTTC
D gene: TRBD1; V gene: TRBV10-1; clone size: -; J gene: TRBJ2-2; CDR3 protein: CASSRDRATGELFF; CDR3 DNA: TGCGCCAGCAGTCGGGACAGGGCCACCGGGGAGCTGTTTTTT
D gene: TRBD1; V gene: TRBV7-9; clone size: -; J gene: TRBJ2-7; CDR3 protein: CASSLGQGIHEQYF; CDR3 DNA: TGTGCCAGCAGCTTAGGACAGGGGATCCACGAGCAGTACTTC
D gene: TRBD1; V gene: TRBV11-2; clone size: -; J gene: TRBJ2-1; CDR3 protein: CASSLLTGGGFNEQFF; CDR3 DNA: TGTGCCAGCAGCTTACTGACAGGGGGTGGGTTCAATGAGCAGTTCTTC
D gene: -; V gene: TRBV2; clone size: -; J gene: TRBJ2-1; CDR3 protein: CASNYHVGLLNEQFF; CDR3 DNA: TGTGCCAGCAATTACCACGTGGGACTCCTCAATGAGCAGTTCTTC
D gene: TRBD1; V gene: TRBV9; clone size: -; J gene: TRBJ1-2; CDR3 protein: CASSVGDSGWNGYTF; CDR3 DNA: TGTGCCAGCAGCGTAGGGGACAGTGGGTGGAATGGCTACACCTTC